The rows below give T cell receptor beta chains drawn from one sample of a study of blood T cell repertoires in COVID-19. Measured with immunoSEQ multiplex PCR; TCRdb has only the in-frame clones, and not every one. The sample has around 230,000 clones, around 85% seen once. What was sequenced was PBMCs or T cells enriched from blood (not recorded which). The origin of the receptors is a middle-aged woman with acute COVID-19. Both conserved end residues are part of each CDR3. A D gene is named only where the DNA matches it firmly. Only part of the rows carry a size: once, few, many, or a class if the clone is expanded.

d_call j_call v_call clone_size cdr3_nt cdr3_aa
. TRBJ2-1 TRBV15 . TGTGCCACCAGCAGACCAGACTCCTACAATGAGCAGTTCTTC CATSRPDSYNEQFF
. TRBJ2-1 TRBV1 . TGCACCAGCAGCCAGAAGTCTAGCGGGAGCGACAAGAACAATGAGCAGTTCTTC CTSSQKSSGSDKNNEQFF
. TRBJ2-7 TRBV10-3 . TGTGCCACCACCTCGGGCGGGACTTCCTACGAGCAGTACTTC CATTSGGTSYEQYF
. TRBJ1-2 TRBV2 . TGTGCCAGCAGTTCGGACAGTTATGGCTACACCTTC CASSSDSYGYTF
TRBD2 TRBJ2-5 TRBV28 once TGTGCCAGCAGTCTAAGACTAGCGGGAGGAGAGACCCAGTACTTC CASSLRLAGGETQYF
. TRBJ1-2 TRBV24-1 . TGTGCCACCAGTGATTTGCGTCAGGCAGGTGGCTACACCTTC CATSDLRQAGGYTF
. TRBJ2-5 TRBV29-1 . TGCAGCGCAGAAAAACGGGAGACCCAGTACTTC CSAEKRETQYF
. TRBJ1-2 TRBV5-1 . TGCGCCAGCAGCTTCGAGGTCGGCTATGGCTACACCTTC CASSFEVGYGYTF
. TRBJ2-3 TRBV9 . TGTGCCAGCAGCGAGGGGGACCGGAATACGCAGTATTTT CASSEGDRNTQYF
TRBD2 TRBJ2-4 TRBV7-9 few TGTGCCAGCAGCTCAAGGTTAGCGGGACATGCCAAAAACATTCAGTACTTC CASSSRLAGHAKNIQYF
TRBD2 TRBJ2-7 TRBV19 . TGTGCCAGTAGCCAGACTAGCCCAATCAGGGCGGGCGAGCAGTACTTC CASSQTSPIRAGEQYF
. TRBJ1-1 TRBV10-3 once TGTGCCATCAGTGAAGTAGACAGTAGTATGAACACTGAAGCTTTCTTT CAISEVDSSMNTEAFF
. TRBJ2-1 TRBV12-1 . TGTGCCAGCAGCCCTGAGATACGGGGACTAGCGGGATACAATGAGCAGTTCTTC CASSPEIRGLAGYNEQFF
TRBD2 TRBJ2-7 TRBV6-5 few TGTGCCAGCAGCCAACTAGCGGGAGGGTACTACGAGCAGTACTTC CASSQLAGGYYEQYF
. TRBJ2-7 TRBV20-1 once TGCAGTGCTCAACAGGGTAGGGAGCAGTACTTC CSAQQGREQYF
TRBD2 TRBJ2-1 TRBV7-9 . TGTGCCAGCAGCCCGGGACTAGCGGGACTCAATGAGCAGTTCTTC CASSPGLAGLNEQFF
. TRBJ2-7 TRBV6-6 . TGTGCCAGCAGGCCCGGCGGGAACTACGAGCAGTACTTC CASRPGGNYEQYF
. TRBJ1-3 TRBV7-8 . TGTGCCAGTCAAGCTCGAGGTCCGTCTGGAAACACCATATATTTT CASQARGPSGNTIYF
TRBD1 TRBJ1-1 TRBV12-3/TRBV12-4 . TGTGCCAGCAGTCAGACAGGGTTCACTGAAGCTTTCTTT CASSQTGFTEAFF
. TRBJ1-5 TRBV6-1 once TGTGCCAGCAGTGATACGGGAAGTCAGCCCCAGCATTTT CASSDTGSQPQHF
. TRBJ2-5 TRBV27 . TGTGCCAGCAGTCCCCAGGGCAGGGCCAAGCAAGAGACCCAGTACTTC CASSPQGRAKQETQYF
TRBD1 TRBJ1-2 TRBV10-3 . TGTGCCCTCGGACAGGGCGGTTATGGCTACACCTTC CALGQGGYGYTF
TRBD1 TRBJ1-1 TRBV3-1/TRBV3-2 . TGTGCCAGCAGCCAAGTAAAGGGAATCTGGACAGGGCTGGTAGCTGAAGCTTTCTTT CASSQVKGIWTGLVAEAFF